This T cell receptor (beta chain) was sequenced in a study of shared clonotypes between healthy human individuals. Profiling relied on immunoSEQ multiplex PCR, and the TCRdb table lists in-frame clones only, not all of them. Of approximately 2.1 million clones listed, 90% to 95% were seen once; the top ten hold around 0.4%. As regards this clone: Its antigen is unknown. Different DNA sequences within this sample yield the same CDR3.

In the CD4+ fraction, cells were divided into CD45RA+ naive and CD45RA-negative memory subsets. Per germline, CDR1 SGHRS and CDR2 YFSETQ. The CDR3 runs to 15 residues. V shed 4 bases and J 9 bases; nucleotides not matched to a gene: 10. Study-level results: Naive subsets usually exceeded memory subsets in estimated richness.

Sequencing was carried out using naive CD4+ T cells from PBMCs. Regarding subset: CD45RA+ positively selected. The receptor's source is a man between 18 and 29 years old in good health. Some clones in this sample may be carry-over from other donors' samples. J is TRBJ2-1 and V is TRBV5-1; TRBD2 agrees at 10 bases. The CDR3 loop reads CASSLAGVSSGEQFF. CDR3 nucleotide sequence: TGCGCCAGCAGCCTAGCGGGAGTTAGTAGTGGTGAGCAGTTCTTC. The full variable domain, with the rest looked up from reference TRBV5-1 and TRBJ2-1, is KAGVTQTPRYLIKTRGQQVTLSCSPISGHRSVSWYQQTPGQGLQFLFEYFSETQRNKGNFPGRFSGRQFSNSRSEMNVSTLELGDSALYLCASSLAGVSSGEQFFGPGTRLTVL.